Listed below are T cell receptor beta chains from one sample, sequenced in a study of OX40 agonist ivuxolimab in advanced cancers. Using immunoSEQ multiplex PCR, the repertoire was profiled, and TCRdb retains in-frame clones only, with some absent. The sample lists fewer than 25,000 clones; about 87% were seen once. Here the sequenced sample was CD4+ or CD8+ T cells sorted from blood, taken in a trial of the OX40 agonist ivuxolimab. Receptor source: an adult with an advanced solid tumor such as melanoma, head and neck, liver or kidney cancer. Each CDR3 is given with its conserved first and last residue. D genes are given only for firm matches. Size values are once, few and many counts, or a class for expanded clones, and some rows have none.

>.|TRBV7-2|TRBD2|TRBJ2-7
TGTGCCAGCAGCTCTACAAGGACTAGCGGGGAGTACGAGCAGTACTTC
CASSSTRTSGEYEQYF
>.|TRBV7-9|TRBD1|TRBJ2-4
TGTGCCAGCAGCTACACAGGGGGAGGCAAAAACATTCAGTACTTC
CASSYTGGGKNIQYF
>.|TRBV6-6|.|TRBJ2-4
TGTGCCAGCCAGGGCAGCGAAAGGGCCAAAAACATTCAGTACTTC
CASQGSERAKNIQYF
>.|TRBV5-4|TRBD1|TRBJ2-5
TGTGCCAGCAGCTTGGAACAGGGGGAGACCCAGTACTTC
CASSLEQGETQYF
>.|TRBV7-2|.|TRBJ1-2
TGTGCCAGCAGCTTACAGACGGACGGCCGAGGGGGGTACACCTTC
CASSLQTDGRGGYTF
>.|TRBV28|TRBD2|TRBJ2-1
TGTGCCAGCAGTCCCGGACTAGCGTACAATGAGCAGTTCTTC
CASSPGLAYNEQFF
>.|TRBV11-2|.|TRBJ2-3
TGTGCCAGCAGCTTAGAGGGTTATTACACAGATACGCAGTATTTT
CASSLEGYYTDTQYF
>.|TRBV10-3|.|TRBJ2-3
TGTGCCCTCGCTAGCGTAGGCACAGATACGCAGTATTTT
CALASVGTDTQYF
>.|TRBV27|TRBD1|TRBJ1-1
TGTGCCAGCAGTCCCCGGACAGGTACGAACACTGAAGCTTTCTTT
CASSPRTGTNTEAFF
>.|TRBV5-1|TRBD2|TRBJ2-5
TGCGCCAGCACCCTGCTCGGACTAGCGGGAGAAGAGACCCAGTACTTC
CASTLLGLAGEETQYF
>once|TRBV5-6|TRBD1|TRBJ1-2
TGTGCCAGCAGCTCGGGGGACAGGTACAGATTTGGCTACACCTTC
CASSSGDRYRFGYTF
>.|TRBV5-4|.|TRBJ1-1
TGTGCCAGCAGCTTGCCGGCAGGGGCGAACACTGAAGCTTTCTTT
CASSLPAGANTEAFF
>.|TRBV4-1|.|TRBJ2-1
TGCGCCAGCAGCCAAGATGGGGTAGTTGTCGATGAGCAGTTCTTC
CASSQDGVVVDEQFF
>.|TRBV5-5|.|TRBJ1-1
TGTGCCAGCAGCTTGCGCAGGGTGGACACTGAAGCTTTCTTT
CASSLRRVDTEAFF